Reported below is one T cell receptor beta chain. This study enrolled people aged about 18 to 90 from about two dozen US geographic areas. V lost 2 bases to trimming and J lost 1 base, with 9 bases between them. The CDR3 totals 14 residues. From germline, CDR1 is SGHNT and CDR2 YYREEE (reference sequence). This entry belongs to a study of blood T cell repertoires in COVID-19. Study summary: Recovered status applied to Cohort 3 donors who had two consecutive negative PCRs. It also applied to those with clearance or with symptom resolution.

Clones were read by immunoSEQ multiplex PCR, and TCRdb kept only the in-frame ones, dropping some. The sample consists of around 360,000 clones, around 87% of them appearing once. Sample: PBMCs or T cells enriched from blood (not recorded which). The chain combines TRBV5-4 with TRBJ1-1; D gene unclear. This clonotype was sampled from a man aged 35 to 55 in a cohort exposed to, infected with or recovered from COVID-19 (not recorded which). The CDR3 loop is CASSLFLGNTEAFF. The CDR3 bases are TGTGCCAGCAGCTTATTTCTAGGGAACACTGAAGCTTTCTTT. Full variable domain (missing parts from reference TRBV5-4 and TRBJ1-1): ETGVTQSPTHLIKTRGQQVTLRCSSQSGHNTVSWYQQALGQGPQFIFQYYREEENGRGNFPPRFSGLQFPNYSSELNVNALELDDSALYLCASSLFLGNTEAFFGQGTRLTVV.